The entry that follows covers one T cell receptor (beta chain) sequence. Antigen unknown. The data were taken from a study of beta chain features in type 1 diabetes. On the study more broadly: Cell yields, gender and age were similar in healthy donors and patients. Notes on the study in general: Compared to healthy donors, patients appeared to have naive, central memory and Treg TCRB repertoires that were more alike. Any HLA type influence on TCRB rearrangement was left unresolved here.

The isolated RNA, all of it, was reverse transcribed, so expressed TCRB transcripts were what got sequenced. TCRdb keeps only in-frame clones here, not all; method: immunoSEQ multiplex PCR. The sample consists of around 430,000 clones, around 30% of them appearing once. Trimming removed 6 bases from V and 5 bases from J, with 14 bases in between. The CDR3 length is 13 residues. Germline values: CDR1 MNHEY, CDR2 SVGAGI. The receptor was derived from a man aged 18 to 30 in good health. Input material: naive CD4+ T cells from blood. This rearrangement joins TRBV6-5 to TRBJ2-7, with D tentatively TRBD1 or TRBD2 (6 bases each). In nucleotides, the CDR3 is TGTGCCAGCAGCGGGGGCGCCTCGAACGAGCAGTACTTC. Translation gives CASSGGASNEQYF.